Shown below are 3 T cell receptor beta chains from a single sample sequenced in a study of shared clonotypes between healthy human individuals. Using immunoSEQ multiplex PCR, the repertoire was profiled, and TCRdb retains in-frame clones only, with some absent. The sample comprises hundreds of thousands of clones, 74% of which are singletons, and over 1.5% rests with the top ten. The source material was memory CD4+ T cells sorted from blood. Stated subset: CD45RA-negative fraction. All receptors derive from a woman in her 30s in good health.

This sequence joins TRBV9 and TRBJ2-5; a weak D match, TRBD2 (5 bases). CDR3 length: 17 residues. V was trimmed by 0 bases and J by 1 base, leaving 16 bases between them. CDR1 is SGDLS and CDR2 is YYNGEE in the germline V gene. The DNA of the CDR3 is TGTGCCAGCAGCGTAGCTGGAGGAGGCGGTGGCCAAGAGACCCAGTACTTC. It translates to CASSVAGGGGGQETQYF.

CDR3 residues: CASSLEGTGGYYAPYEQYF. CDR3 sequence (DNA): TGCGCCAGCAGCTTGGAGGGGACAGGGGGCTACTATGCCCCCTACGAGCAGTACTTC. The chain employs TRBV5-1 and TRBJ2-7; 12 bases are a match to TRBD1. V gave up 0 bases and J gave up 2 bases; unmatched junction bases: 12. Germline V gene lookup returns CDR1 SGHRS and CDR2 YFSETQ. This CDR3 has 19 amino acids. The whole variable domain, filled in from reference TRBV5-1 and TRBJ2-7, reads KAGVTQTPRYLIKTRGQQVTLSCSPISGHRSVSWYQQTPGQGLQFLFEYFSETQRNKGNFPGRFSGRQFSNSRSEMNVSTLELGDSALYLCASSLEGTGGYYAPYEQYFGPGTRLTVT.

The chain employs TRBV20-1 and TRBJ1-2; D gene ambiguous. V lost 6 bases to trimming and J lost 1 base, with 6 bases between them. Germline CDR1 reads DFQATT; CDR2 reads SNEGSKA (reference sequence). The length of the CDR3 is 11 residues. DNA for the CDR3: TGCAGTGCCCCCCATAACTATGGCTACACCTTC. This gives the protein CSAPHNYGYTF.